The following is a T cell receptor beta chain sequence with its context. The antigen is unknown. The data were obtained in a study of cytotoxic CD8 clonotypes in ibrutinib-treated CLL. Whole-study results and caveats: There were differences in sampling times between sustained-remission and progressing patients.

Data came from immunoSEQ multiplex PCR; TCRdb stores just in-frame clones and leaves some out. Seen here are some 150,000 clones, 70% to 80% observed once, and the top ten hold less than 30%. This specimen consisted of PBMCs, obtained after 12 months of ibrutinib treatment. The source is a human donor with chronic lymphocytic leukemia.

The CDR3: CASSQTSGSYNEQFF. The CDR3 DNA is TGTGCCAGCAGTCAAACTAGCGGGAGCTACAATGAGCAGTTCTTC. The chain combines TRBV7-6 with TRBJ2-1, with 11 bases aligning to TRBD2. Germline V CDR1 and CDR2: SGHVS, FNYEAQ. CDR3 length equals 15 residues. V lost 6 bases to trimming and J lost 3 bases; unmatched junction nucleotides: 4.